One and the same sample provided the 24 T cell receptor beta chains below, sequenced in a study of PD-1 blockade in classical Hodgkin lymphoma. The patients all showed relapse after autologous stem cell transplantation, while their brentuximab vedotin exposure varied. Sequenced by immunoSEQ multiplex PCR; TCRdb stores in-frame clones only, minus some. The sample lists some 15,000 clones; approximately 83% were seen once. The sample consisted of peripheral blood mononuclear cells (PBMCs), taken at baseline. The receptors come from a human donor with classical Hodgkin lymphoma.

Here the CDR3 reads CASSSTGHEAFF. For the CDR3, the DNA is TGTGCCAGCTCATCGACAGGGCACGAAGCTTTCTTT. The chain uses TRBV18 and TRBJ1-1; TRBD1 aligns across 7 bases. From germline, CDR1 is KGHSH and CDR2 LQKENI. The length of the CDR3 is 12 residues. The V and J ends lost 5 bases and 8 bases, in that order; junction bases with no gene match: 5.

The CDR3 region has the DNA TGCGCCAGCAGCCCAAGCCCAAGCTCTGGAAACACCATATATTTT. Amino acid sequence: CASSPSPSSGNTIYF. The chain combines TRBV4-1 with TRBJ1-3; D is undetermined. Germline-derived CDR1 and CDR2 are MGHRA and YSYEKL. CDR3 length: 15 residues. The germline V and J ends were trimmed by 4 bases and 0 bases, with 10 bases remaining between them.

The rearrangement uses TRBV18 and TRBJ1-1; TRBD1 is a possible D gene (5 bases). The CDR3 runs to 15 residues. V dropped 2 bases and J dropped 1 base, with 11 bases sitting between them. Germline V gene lookup returns CDR1 KGHSH and CDR2 LQKENI. DNA for the CDR3: TGTGCCAGCTCACCAAGTCCAGGGCGGAACACTGAAGCTTTCTTT. Protein: CASSPSPGRNTEAFF.

CDR3 sequence: CASSRTGVRETQYF. The CDR3 region has the DNA TGTGCCAGCAGCCGGACAGGAGTCCGGGAGACCCAGTACTTC. The chain uses TRBV7-2 and TRBJ2-5; 7 nucleotides align to TRBD1. The germline CDR1 and CDR2 sequences are SGHTA and FQGNSA. This CDR3 spans 14 amino acids. The trim removed 5 bases at V and 5 bases at J, leaving 8 bases unmatched.

This sequence joins TRBV20-1 and TRBJ2-1; the D is unclear. Looked up from germline, CDR1 is DFQATT and CDR2 is SNEGSKA (reference sequence). The V end was cut by 0 bases, the J end by 8 bases, with 5 bases between. The CDR3 loop spans 11 amino acids. CDR3 nucleotides: TGCAGTGCTAGAGATAACCATGAGCAGTTCTTC. Amino acids: CSARDNHEQFF.

The chain uses TRBV19 and TRBJ1-3; D unresolved. CDR1 is LNHDA and CDR2 is SQIVND in the germline V gene (reference sequence). CDR3 length equals 14 residues. The V end was cut by 5 bases, the J end by 0 bases, with 8 bases between. The CDR3: CASSVQDSGNTIYF. Here the CDR3 DNA reads TGTGCCAGTAGTGTGCAGGACTCTGGAAACACCATATATTTT.

The rearrangement uses TRBV14 and TRBJ1-1, with D possibly TRBD1 on 5 matching bases. The germline CDR1 and CDR2 sequences are SGHDN and FVKESK. This CDR3 spans 15 amino acids. Trimming cost V 1 base and J 1 base, with 10 bases left between them. This CDR3 is CASSQGYGGNTEAFF. Here the CDR3 DNA reads TGTGCCAGCAGCCAAGGATACGGGGGGAACACTGAAGCTTTCTTT.

The chain uses TRBV7-9 and TRBJ2-2, with 8 bases aligning to TRBD1. J lost 6 bases, V lost 5 bases, and 8 bases had no gene match. Germline CDR1 and CDR2: SEHNR and FQNEAQ (reference sequence). This CDR3 is 15 amino acids long. CDR3 coding DNA: TGTGCCAGCAGCGGAGGACAGGGTCAAGCCGGGGAGCTGTTTTTT. Translation: CASSGGQGQAGELFF.

The chain joins TRBV7-2 to TRBJ2-1; possibly TRBD1 or TRBD2 for D (6 bases each). CDR3 size: 15 residues. Trimming left V 1 base short and J 6 bases short, with 13 bases between. CDR1 SGHTA and CDR2 FQGNSA come from the germline V gene. For the CDR3, the DNA is TGTGCCAGCAGCTTAGGGGGGGCCGTGCCCAATGAGCAGTTCTTC. Amino acid sequence: CASSLGGAVPNEQFF.

The chain carries TRBV19 and TRBJ1-5; possible D gene TRBD1, 6 bases. Deletions cut 6 bases from V and 4 bases from J, with 13 bases between. From germline, CDR1 is LNHDA and CDR2 SQIVND (reference sequence). This CDR3 region has 14 residues. The CDR3 DNA reads TGTGCCAGTAGAAAAGGACAGAAAAATCAGCCCCAGCATTTT. Its translation: CASRKGQKNQPQHF. Combining the CDR3 with reference TRBV19 and TRBJ1-5 gives the whole variable domain DGGITQSPKYLFRKEGQNVTLSCEQNLNHDAMYWYRQDPGQGLRLIYYSQIVNDFQKGDIAEGYSVSREKKESFPLTVTSAQKNPTAFYLCASRKGQKNQPQHFGDGTRLSIL.

V usage is TRBV19 and J usage is TRBJ1-1, with D hard to call. V lost 5 bases and J lost 0, with 10 bases in between. Germline lookup yields CDR1 LNHDA and CDR2 SQIVND (reference sequence). CDR3 length: 14 amino acids. The CDR3: CASSPMGVNTEAFF. In DNA form, the CDR3 reads TGTGCCAGTAGTCCCATGGGAGTGAACACTGAAGCTTTCTTT.

The V and J genes are TRBV6-6 and TRBJ1-1; 9 positions match TRBD1. V lost 11 bases and J lost 5; bases outside the gene matches: 15. CDR1 and CDR2 from the germline V gene are MNHNY and SVGAGI (reference sequence). CDR3 length: 15 amino acids. The CDR3 is CAAVGDRVRGTEAFF. CDR3 coding DNA: TGTGCCGCGGTGGGGGACAGGGTACGAGGAACTGAAGCTTTCTTT.

The V and J genes are TRBV7-6 and TRBJ1-5; D unclear. V was clipped by 2 bases and J by 5 bases, with 4 bases between them. The CDR3 consists of 12 residues. Germline CDR1 is SGHVS and CDR2 is FNYEAQ. The chain's CDR3 is CASSLQDQPQHF. CDR3 DNA sequence: TGTGCCAGCAGCTTACAAGATCAGCCCCAGCATTTT.

J is TRBJ2-7 and V is TRBV2; D remains unclear. The CDR3 sequence is 13 residues long. From germline, CDR1 is SNHLY and CDR2 FYNNEI. The germline V and J ends were trimmed by 2 bases and 3 bases, with 8 bases remaining between them. CDR3 DNA sequence: TGTGCCAGCAGTGAACAGAAGAGCTACGAGCAGTACTTC. The encoded protein is CASSEQKSYEQYF. Full variable domain (remainder filled in from reference TRBV2 and TRBJ2-7): EPEVTQTPSHQVTQMGQEVILRCVPISNHLYFYWYRQILGQKVEFLVSFYNNEISEKSEIFDDQFSVERPDGSNFTLKIRSTKLEDSAMYFCASSEQKSYEQYFGPGTRLTVT.

The chain recombines TRBV4-3 with TRBJ2-1; D is undetermined. The CDR3 consists of 15 residues. Between the trimmed V and J ends, which lost 1 base and 0 bases, there was a span of 7 bases. Germline V gene sequence: CDR1 LGHNA, CDR2 YSLEER. CDR3 DNA sequence: TGCGCCAGCAGCCAAGTGGGGAACTCCTACAATGAGCAGTTCTTC. It yields the protein CASSQVGNSYNEQFF.

V usage is TRBV28 and J usage is TRBJ1-2; TRBD1 matches 7 bases. The CDR3 covers 15 residues. Germline trimming cut 3 bases from V and 3 bases from J; bases unmatched to any gene: 7. Looked up from germline, CDR1 is MDHEN and CDR2 is SYDVKM. The CDR3: CASSLGSGTDYGYTF. CDR3 in DNA: TGTGCCAGCAGTTTGGGCTCTGGGACAGACTATGGCTACACCTTC.

V usage is TRBV4-3 and J usage is TRBJ1-1, with a weak D call TRBD1 (5 bases). The V end was cut by 1 base, the J end by 2 bases, with 14 bases between. The germline V gene encodes CDR1 LGHNA and CDR2 YSLEER. The CDR3 has 16 residues. CDR3 nucleotide sequence: TGCGCCAGCAGCCAAGTCCCCCGGGGCGGAAACACTGAAGCTTTCTTT. This translates into CASSQVPRGGNTEAFF.

V gene TRBV5-1 combines with J gene TRBJ2-3; a weak D match, TRBD1 (5 bases). The CDR3 runs 15 residues. Germline loops: CDR1 SGHRS, CDR2 YFSETQ. The germline V and J ends were trimmed by 0 bases and 4 bases, with 12 bases remaining between them. The CDR3 DNA reads as TGCGCCAGCAGCTTGGTCCAGGGTGGAGCAGATACGCAGTATTTT. Its protein product is CASSLVQGGADTQYF.

The genes are TRBV5-4 and TRBJ1-2, with TRBD1 identical over 10 bases. J was trimmed by 6 bases and V by 0 bases; bases with no gene match: 5. Germline V gene lookup returns CDR1 SGHNT and CDR2 YYREEE (reference sequence). The CDR3 consists of 15 residues. CDR3 residues: CASSLAWTGGDGYTF. The CDR3 DNA reads as TGTGCCAGCAGCTTGGCTTGGACAGGGGGAGATGGCTACACCTTC.

This chain links TRBV6-6 with TRBJ2-2; 7 bases map to TRBD1. This CDR3 is built from 16 residues. Germline assignment: CDR1 MNHNY and CDR2 SVGAGI (reference sequence). The J segment lost 1 base and the V segment lost 6 bases, leaving 8 bases of the junction unmatched. The chain's CDR3 is CASRGPGQQNTGELFF. The DNA for the CDR3 is TGTGCCAGCAGGGGGCCGGGACAGCAGAACACCGGGGAGCTGTTTTTT.

The rearrangement uses TRBV27 and TRBJ1-6, with no clear D. This CDR3 contains 14 residues. Trimming removed 6 bases from V and 2 bases from J, with 8 bases in between. Germline V lookup: CDR1 MNHEY, CDR2 SMNVEV (reference sequence). This chain's CDR3 is CASSREPYNSPLHF. As DNA, the CDR3 is TGTGCCAGCAGCCGAGAACCCTATAATTCACCCCTCCACTTT.

This rearrangement joins TRBV23-1 to TRBJ1-3; D unclear. TRBV23-1 is an ORF, and what it does is uncertain. This CDR3 has 15 residues. Trimming removed 4 bases from V and 7 bases from J, with 17 bases in between. CDR3 residues: CASSLGVVDVNTIYF. The CDR3 DNA follows: TGCGCCAGCAGTCTGGGTGTGGTCGACGTGAACACCATATATTTT.

V is TRBV27 and J is TRBJ1-2, with D possibly being TRBD1 (5 bases). The V end lost 5 bases, the J end lost 4 bases, and 11 bases lay between the germline ends. Germline assignment: CDR1 MNHEY and CDR2 SMNVEV (reference sequence). The CDR3 length is 13 residues. CDR3 sequence (DNA): TGTGCCAGCAGTACCTCGACAGTCTATGGCTACACCTTC. Its protein product is CASSTSTVYGYTF.

V usage is TRBV2 and J usage is TRBJ1-1; D is undetermined. The germline gives CDR1 SNHLY, CDR2 FYNNEI. The CDR3 totals 18 residues. The V gene lost 4 bases and the J gene lost 5 bases, with 26 bases spanning the gap. The CDR3 DNA reads TGTGCCAGCAGTGTAATGTATAGCTGGGGTCAAGAAGGTACTGAAGCTTTCTTT. As protein: CASSVMYSWGQEGTEAFF.